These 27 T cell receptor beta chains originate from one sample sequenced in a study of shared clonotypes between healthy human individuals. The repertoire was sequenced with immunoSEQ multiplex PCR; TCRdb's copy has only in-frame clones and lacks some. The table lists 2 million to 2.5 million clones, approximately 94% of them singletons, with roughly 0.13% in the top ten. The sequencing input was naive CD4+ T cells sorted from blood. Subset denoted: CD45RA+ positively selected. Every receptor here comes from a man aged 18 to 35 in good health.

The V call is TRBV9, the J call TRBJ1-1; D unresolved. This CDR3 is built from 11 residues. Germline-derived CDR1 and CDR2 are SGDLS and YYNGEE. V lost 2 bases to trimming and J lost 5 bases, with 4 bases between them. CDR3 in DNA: TGTGCCAGCAGCGTGACAACTGAAGCTTTCTTT. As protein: CASSVTTEAFF.

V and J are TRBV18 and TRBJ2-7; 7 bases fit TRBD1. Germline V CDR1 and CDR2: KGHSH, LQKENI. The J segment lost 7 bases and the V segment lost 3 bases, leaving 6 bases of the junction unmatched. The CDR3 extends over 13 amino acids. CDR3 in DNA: TGTGCCAGCTCACCTGACAGGGTGAGGGAGCAGTACTTC. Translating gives CASSPDRVREQYF.

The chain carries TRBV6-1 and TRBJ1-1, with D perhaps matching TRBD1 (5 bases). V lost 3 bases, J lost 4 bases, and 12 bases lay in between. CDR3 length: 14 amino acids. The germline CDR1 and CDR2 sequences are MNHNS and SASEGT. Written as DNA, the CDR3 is TGTGCCAGCAGTGATCTCAGGGCAGTCACTGAAGCTTTCTTT. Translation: CASSDLRAVTEAFF.

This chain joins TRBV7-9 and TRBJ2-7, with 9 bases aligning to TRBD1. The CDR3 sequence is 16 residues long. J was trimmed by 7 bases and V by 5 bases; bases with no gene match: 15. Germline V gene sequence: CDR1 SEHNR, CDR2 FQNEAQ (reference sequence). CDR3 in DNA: TGTGCCAGCAGCAGACTCCGGGACAGGGAGGCAGGGGAGCAGTACTTC. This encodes CASSRLRDREAGEQYF.

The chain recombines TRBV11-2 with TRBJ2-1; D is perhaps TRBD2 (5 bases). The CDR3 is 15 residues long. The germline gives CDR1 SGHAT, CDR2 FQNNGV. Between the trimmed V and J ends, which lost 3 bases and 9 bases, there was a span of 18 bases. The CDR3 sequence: CASSLTNPGISEQFF. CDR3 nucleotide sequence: TGTGCCAGCAGCTTGACGAACCCGGGAATATCTGAGCAGTTCTTC.

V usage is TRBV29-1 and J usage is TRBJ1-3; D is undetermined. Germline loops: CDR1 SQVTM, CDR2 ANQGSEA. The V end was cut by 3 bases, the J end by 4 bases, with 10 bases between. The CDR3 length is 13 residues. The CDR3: CSVDPGFGNTIYF. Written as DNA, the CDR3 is TGCAGCGTTGATCCCGGGTTCGGAAACACCATATATTTT.

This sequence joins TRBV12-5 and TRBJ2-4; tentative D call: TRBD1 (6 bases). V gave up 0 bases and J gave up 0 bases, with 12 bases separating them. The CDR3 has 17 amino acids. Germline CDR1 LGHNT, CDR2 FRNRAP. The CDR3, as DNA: TGTGCTAGTGGTTTGGTACTAAACAGGGCAGCCAAAAACATTCAGTACTTC. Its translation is CASGLVLNRAAKNIQYF. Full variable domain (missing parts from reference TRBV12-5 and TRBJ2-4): DARVTQTPRHKVTEMGQEVTMRCQPILGHNTVFWYRQTMMQGLELLAYFRNRAPLDDSGMPKDRFSAEMPDATLATLKIQPSEPRDSAVYFCASGLVLNRAAKNIQYFGAGTRLSVL.

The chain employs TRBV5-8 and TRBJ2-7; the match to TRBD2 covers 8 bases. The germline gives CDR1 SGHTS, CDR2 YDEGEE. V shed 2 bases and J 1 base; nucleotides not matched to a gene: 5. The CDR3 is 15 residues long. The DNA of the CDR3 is TGTGCCAGCAGCTTCCGTCGGGAGGGATCCTACGAGCAGTACTTC. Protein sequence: CASSFRREGSYEQYF.

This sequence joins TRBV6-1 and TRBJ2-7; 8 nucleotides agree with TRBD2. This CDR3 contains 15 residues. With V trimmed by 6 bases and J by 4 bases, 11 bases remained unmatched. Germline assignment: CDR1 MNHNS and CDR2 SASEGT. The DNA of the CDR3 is TGTGCCAGCAGCACTAGACTAGCGTCATCTTACGAGCAGTACTTC. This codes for CASSTRLASSYEQYF.

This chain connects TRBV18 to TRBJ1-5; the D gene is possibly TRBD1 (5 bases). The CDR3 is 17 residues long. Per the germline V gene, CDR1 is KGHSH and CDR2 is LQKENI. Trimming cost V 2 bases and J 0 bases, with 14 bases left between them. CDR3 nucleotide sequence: TGTGCCAGCTCACCAGGGGCCGGATCTTATAGCAATCAGCCCCAGCATTTT. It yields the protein CASSPGAGSYSNQPQHF.

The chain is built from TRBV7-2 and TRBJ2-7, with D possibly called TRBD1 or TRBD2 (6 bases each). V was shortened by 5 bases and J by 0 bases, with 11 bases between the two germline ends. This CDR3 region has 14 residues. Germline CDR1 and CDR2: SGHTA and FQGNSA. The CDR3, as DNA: TGTGCCAGCAGCGTAGGGGGGAGCTCCTACGAGCAGTACTTC. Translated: CASSVGGSSYEQYF. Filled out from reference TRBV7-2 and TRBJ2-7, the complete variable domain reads GAGVSQSPSNKVTEKGKDVELRCDPISGHTALYWYRQSLGQGLEFLIYFQGNSAPDKSGLPSDRFSAERTGGSVSTLTIQRTQQEDSAVYLCASSVGGSSYEQYFGPGTRLTVT.

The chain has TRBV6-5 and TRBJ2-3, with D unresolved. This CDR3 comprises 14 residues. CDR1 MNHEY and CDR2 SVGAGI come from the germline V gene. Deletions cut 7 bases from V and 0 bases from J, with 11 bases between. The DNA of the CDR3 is TGTGCCAGCAACTCCGGCCTCAGCACAGATACGCAGTATTTT. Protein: CASNSGLSTDTQYF.

The CDR3 DNA reads TGTGCCAGCAGCACCACAGAAGCCTATAATTCACCCCTCCACTTT. Its translation: CASSTTEAYNSPLHF. This chain uses TRBV7-6 with TRBJ1-6; D not certain. This CDR3 has 15 amino acids. Trimming took 5 bases from V and 2 from J, leaving 10 bases between them. CDR1 is SGHVS and CDR2 is FNYEAQ in the germline V gene.

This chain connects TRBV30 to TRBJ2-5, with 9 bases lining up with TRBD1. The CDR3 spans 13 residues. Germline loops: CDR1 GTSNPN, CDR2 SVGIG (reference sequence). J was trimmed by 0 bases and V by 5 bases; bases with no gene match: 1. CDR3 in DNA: TGTGCCTGGGACAGGGGGTACCAAGAGACCCAGTACTTC. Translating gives CAWDRGYQETQYF.

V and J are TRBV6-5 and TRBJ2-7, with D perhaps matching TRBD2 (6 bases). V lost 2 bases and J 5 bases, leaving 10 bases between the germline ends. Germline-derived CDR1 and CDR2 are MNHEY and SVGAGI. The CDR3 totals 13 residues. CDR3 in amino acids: CASSYPGRHEQYF. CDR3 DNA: TGTGCCAGCAGTTACCCCGGGAGACACGAGCAGTACTTC.

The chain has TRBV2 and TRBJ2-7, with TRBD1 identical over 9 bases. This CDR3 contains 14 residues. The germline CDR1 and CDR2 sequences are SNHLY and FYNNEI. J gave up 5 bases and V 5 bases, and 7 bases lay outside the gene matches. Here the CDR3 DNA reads TGTGCCAGCAGTAAAGGACAGGGGAACCACGAGCAGTACTTC. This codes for CASSKGQGNHEQYF.

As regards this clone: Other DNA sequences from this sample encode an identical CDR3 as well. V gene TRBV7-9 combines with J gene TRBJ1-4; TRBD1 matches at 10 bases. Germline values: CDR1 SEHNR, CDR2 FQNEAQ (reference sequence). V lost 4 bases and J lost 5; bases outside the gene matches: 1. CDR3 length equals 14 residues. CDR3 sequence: CASSWGQGNEKLFF. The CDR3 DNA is TGTGCCAGCAGCTGGGGACAGGGGAATGAAAAACTGTTTTTT.

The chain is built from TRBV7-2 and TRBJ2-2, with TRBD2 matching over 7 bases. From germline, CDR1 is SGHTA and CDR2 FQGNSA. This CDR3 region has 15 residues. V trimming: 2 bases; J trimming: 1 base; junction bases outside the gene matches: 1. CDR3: CASSLSSGNTGELFF. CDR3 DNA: TGTGCCAGCAGCTTATCTAGCGGGAACACCGGGGAGCTGTTTTTT.

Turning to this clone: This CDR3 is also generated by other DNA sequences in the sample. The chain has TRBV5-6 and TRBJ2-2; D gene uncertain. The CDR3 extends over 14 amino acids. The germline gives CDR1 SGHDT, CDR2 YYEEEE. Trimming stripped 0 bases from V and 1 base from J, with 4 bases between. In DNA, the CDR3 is TGTGCCAGCAGCTTGGTTCAGAACACCGGGGAGCTGTTTTTT. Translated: CASSLVQNTGELFF.

CDR3 nucleotides: TGTGCCAGCAACCGATATCCCGGGACCCCAATTACGTCTGAAGCTTTCTTT. This sequence encodes CASNRYPGTPITSEAFF. This chain joins TRBV5-6 and TRBJ1-1; D is possibly TRBD1 (5 bases). The CDR3 spans 17 residues. V was shortened by 6 bases and J by 6 bases, with 27 bases between the two germline ends. CDR1 SGHDT and CDR2 YYEEEE come from the germline V gene.

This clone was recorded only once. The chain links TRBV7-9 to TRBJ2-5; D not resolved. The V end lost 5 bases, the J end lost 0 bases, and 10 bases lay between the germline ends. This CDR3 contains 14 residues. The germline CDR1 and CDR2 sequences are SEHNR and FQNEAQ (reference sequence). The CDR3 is CASSRPRNQETQYF. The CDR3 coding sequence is TGTGCCAGCAGCCGCCCCAGGAACCAAGAGACCCAGTACTTC. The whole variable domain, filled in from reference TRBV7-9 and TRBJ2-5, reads DTGVSQNPRHKITKRGQNVTFRCDPISEHNRLYWYRQTLGQGPEFLTYFQNEAQLEKSRLLSDRFSAERPKGSFSTLEIQRTEQGDSAMYLCASSRPRNQETQYFGPGTRLLVL.

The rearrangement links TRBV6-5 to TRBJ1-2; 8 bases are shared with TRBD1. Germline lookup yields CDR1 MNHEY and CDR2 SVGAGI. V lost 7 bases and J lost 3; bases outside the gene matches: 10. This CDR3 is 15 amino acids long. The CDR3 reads CASKSPGQGYYGYTF. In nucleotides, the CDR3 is TGTGCCAGCAAGTCTCCAGGACAGGGCTACTATGGCTACACCTTC.

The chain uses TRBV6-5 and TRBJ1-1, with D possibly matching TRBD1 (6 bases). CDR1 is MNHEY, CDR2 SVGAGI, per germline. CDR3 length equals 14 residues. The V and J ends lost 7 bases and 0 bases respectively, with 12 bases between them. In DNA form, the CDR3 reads TGTGCCAGCACCCTGGACAGTATGAACACTGAAGCTTTCTTT. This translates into CASTLDSMNTEAFF.

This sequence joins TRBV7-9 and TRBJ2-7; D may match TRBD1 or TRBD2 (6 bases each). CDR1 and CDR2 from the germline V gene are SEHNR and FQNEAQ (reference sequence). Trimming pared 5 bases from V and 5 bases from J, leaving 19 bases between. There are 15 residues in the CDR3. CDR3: CASSPGGGRIHEQYF. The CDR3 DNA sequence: TGTGCCAGCAGCCCTGGAGGGGGGCGAATCCACGAGCAGTACTTC.

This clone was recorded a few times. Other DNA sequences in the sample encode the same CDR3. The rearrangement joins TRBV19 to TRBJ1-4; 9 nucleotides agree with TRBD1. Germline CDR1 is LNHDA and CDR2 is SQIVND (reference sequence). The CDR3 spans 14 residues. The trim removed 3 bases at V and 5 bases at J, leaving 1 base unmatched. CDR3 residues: CASSIGTGNEKLFF. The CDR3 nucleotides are TGTGCCAGTAGTATCGGGACAGGGAATGAAAAACTGTTTTTT.

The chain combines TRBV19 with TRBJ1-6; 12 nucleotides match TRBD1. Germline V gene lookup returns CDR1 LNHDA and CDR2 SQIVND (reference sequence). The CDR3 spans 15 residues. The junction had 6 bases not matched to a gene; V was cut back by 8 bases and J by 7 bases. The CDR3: CASWDRGLRNSPLHF. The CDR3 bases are TGTGCCAGTTGGGACAGGGGGCTTCGAAATTCACCCCTCCACTTT.

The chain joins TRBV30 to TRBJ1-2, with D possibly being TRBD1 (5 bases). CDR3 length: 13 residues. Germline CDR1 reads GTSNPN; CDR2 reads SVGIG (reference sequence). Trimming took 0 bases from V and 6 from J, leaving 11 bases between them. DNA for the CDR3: TGTGCCTGGAGTGTAGGCAGGGTCGATGGCTACACCTTC. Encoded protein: CAWSVGRVDGYTF.